This entry features one T cell receptor beta chain sequence. In the study's own analysis: Amplification of reference gene primers provided the estimated nucleated cell counts. Libraries were prepared by immunoSEQ multiplex PCR; TCRdb keeps only in-frame clonotypes and omits some of them. V and J calls plus clone size are reproduced from that table; the DNA served to infer D and trimming. The data contain some 240,000 clones, roughly 80% of them singletons. These data come from a study of blood T cell repertoires in COVID-19. The overall study: Acute-phase and convalescent COVID-19 samples originated in the United States, Italy and Spain. The cDNA or gDNA used as material had been derived from T cells, B-cell-depleted T cells, or PBMCs.

The CDR3 runs to 18 residues. Per the germline V gene, CDR1 is MDHEN and CDR2 is SYDVKM. The ends lost 3 bases at V and 3 bases at J; junction bases unmatched: 6. This TCR was sampled from a woman of 80 years or more with acute or convalescent COVID-19. The genes are TRBV28 and TRBJ2-3, with 16 bases aligning to TRBD2. Sequences were obtained from peripheral blood. CDR3 sequence (DNA): TGTGCCAGCAGTTTCTCGGGACTAGCGGGGGGGACTACAGATACGCAGTATTTT. Its translation is CASSFSGLAGGTTDTQYF.